What follows are 15 T cell receptor beta chains derived from one specimen sequenced in a study of blood T cell repertoires in COVID-19. Libraries were prepared by immunoSEQ multiplex PCR; TCRdb keeps only in-frame clonotypes and omits some of them. The sample has approximately 120,000 clones, roughly 86% seen once. Material for sequencing was peripheral blood. The receptors were sampled from a human donor in a cohort sampled during active COVID-19.

The chain has TRBV6-5 and TRBJ2-3; D remains ambiguous. Germline V gene lookup returns CDR1 MNHEY and CDR2 SVGAGI. V was clipped by 6 bases and J by 4 bases, with 11 bases between them. This CDR3 spans 13 amino acids. The CDR3 DNA sequence: TGTGCCAGCAGCCCACTTCCCCCAGATACGCAGTATTTT. This gives the protein CASSPLPPDTQYF.

This clone was counted a single time. This chain joins TRBV19 and TRBJ1-2; D is undetermined. This CDR3 contains 13 residues. Germline V gene sequence: CDR1 LNHDA, CDR2 SQIVND (reference sequence). Trimming shortened V by 0 bases and J by 8 bases, and 10 bases separated the two germline ends. The CDR3 DNA reads TGTGCCAGTAGTATAGACGGGGATGGCGGCTACACCTTC. This codes for CASSIDGDGGYTF.

This clone was counted between two and nine times. The chain uses TRBV20-1 and TRBJ2-1, with D possibly matching TRBD1 (5 bases). CDR1 and CDR2 from the germline V gene are DFQATT and SNEGSKA (reference sequence). CDR3 length equals 10 residues. The V and J ends lost 5 bases and 12 bases respectively, with 11 bases between them. The CDR3 DNA sequence: TGCAGTGCTGGGGCTGTGCGGCAGTTCTTC. This translates into CSAGAVRQFF.

V gene TRBV6-5 combines with J gene TRBJ1-5, with D uncertain. The germline V gene has CDR1 MNHEY and CDR2 SVGAGI. This CDR3 contains 12 residues. Trimming cost V 2 bases and J 6 bases, with 5 bases left between them. CDR3 amino acids: CASSYPGQPQHF. Here the CDR3 DNA reads TGTGCCAGCAGTTACCCCGGTCAGCCCCAGCATTTT.

The chain couples TRBV6-5 to TRBJ2-7; 8 bases are a match to TRBD1. The CDR3 runs 15 residues. V shed 0 bases, J shed 2 bases, and the junction held 3 bases outside the gene matches. Germline CDR1 reads MNHEY; CDR2 reads SVGAGI. CDR3 region: CASSYSTGAAYEQYF. The CDR3, as DNA: TGTGCCAGCAGTTACTCGACAGGGGCCGCCTACGAGCAGTACTTC.

The chain is built from TRBV5-1 and TRBJ2-1, with TRBD2 matching over 13 bases. V dropped 4 bases and J dropped 3; count of bases not matched to a gene: 16. Looked up from germline, CDR1 is SGHRS and CDR2 is YFSETQ. The CDR3 is 20 amino acids. The CDR3 region is CASSHPRLAGGLRNYNEQFF. As DNA, the CDR3 is TGCGCCAGCAGCCACCCTCGACTAGCGGGAGGCCTGCGGAACTACAATGAGCAGTTCTTC.

This rearrangement joins TRBV28 to TRBJ2-2, with D tentatively TRBD1 (5 bases). Germline V gene data show CDR1 as MDHEN and CDR2 as SYDVKM. Trimming cost V 5 bases and J 3 bases, with 16 bases left between them. The CDR3 has 16 amino acids. This CDR3 is CASSPYALGHTGELFF. DNA for the CDR3: TGTGCCAGCAGTCCATATGCCCTGGGGCACACCGGGGAGCTGTTTTTT.

The chain couples TRBV18 to TRBJ2-7; 8 positions agree with TRBD2. Germline CDR1 KGHSH, CDR2 LQKENI. The V and J ends lost 6 bases and 2 bases, in that order; junction bases with no gene match: 6. The CDR3 is 14 amino acids. CDR3 in amino acids: CASSPGLDPYEQYF. The CDR3 bases are TGTGCCAGCTCTCCGGGACTAGATCCCTACGAGCAGTACTTC.

This clone came up many times. The gene calls are TRBV6-5 and TRBJ2-1; perhaps TRBD2 as D (5 bases). The CDR3 covers 16 residues. Germline V gene sequence: CDR1 MNHEY, CDR2 SVGAGI. V gave up 2 bases and J gave up 8 bases, with 19 bases separating them. CDR3 bases: TGTGCCAGCAGTTACCGCGGGTCATACGTACGCGATGAGCAGTTCTTC. Its translation is CASSYRGSYVRDEQFF.

Turning to this clone: Germline and junction disagree at one end, which may indicate a read error. This rearrangement joins TRBV24-1 to TRBJ2-3; 9 bases agree with TRBD2. Looked up from germline, CDR1 is KGHDR and CDR2 is SFDVKD. The CDR3 totals 15 residues. In nucleotides, the CDR3 is TGTGCCACCAGCGATTCAGGGACTAGCTGGGATACGCAGTATTTT. Protein product: CATSDSGTSWDTQYF.

The chain recombines TRBV6-5 with TRBJ2-1, with 8 positions matching TRBD2. The CDR3 is 14 residues long. Germline CDR1 is MNHEY and CDR2 is SVGAGI. The V segment lost 3 bases and the J segment 7 bases; nucleotides outside the gene matches: 5. The chain's CDR3 is CASSYDGRGNEQFF. CDR3 DNA sequence: TGTGCCAGCAGTTATGACGGGAGGGGGAATGAGCAGTTCTTC.

CDR3 bases: TGTGCCAGCAGCTTACTCGGCGGGAGGGAAGAGACCCAGTACTTC. It specifies CASSLLGGREETQYF. The chain combines TRBV7-9 with TRBJ2-5, with TRBD2 identical over 9 bases. The V and J ends lost 2 bases and 3 bases, in that order; junction bases with no gene match: 4. Germline V gene data show CDR1 as SEHNR and CDR2 as FQNEAQ (reference sequence). This CDR3 spans 15 amino acids.

Only a few counts were recorded for this clone. The V and J genes are TRBV11-2 and TRBJ1-2; the D gene is possibly TRBD1 (5 bases). Trimming took 4 bases from V and 5 from J, leaving 17 bases between them. Germline CDR1 and CDR2: SGHAT and FQNNGV. The CDR3 length is 15 residues. CDR3 residues: CASSSRSGTLYGYTF. The CDR3, as DNA: TGTGCCAGCAGCTCCCGCAGCGGGACTTTGTATGGCTACACCTTC. Full variable domain (remainder filled in from reference TRBV11-2 and TRBJ1-2): EAGVAQSPRYKIIEKRQSVAFWCNPISGHATLYWYQQILGQGPKLLIQFQNNGVVDDSQLPKDRFSAERLKGVDSTLKIQPAKLEDSAVYLCASSSRSGTLYGYTFGSGTRLTVV.

This chain uses TRBV11-2 with TRBJ1-2, with a tentative D call TRBD1 (5 bases). This CDR3 has 14 residues. The V and J ends lost 1 base and 1 base respectively, with 7 bases between them. Germline V CDR1 and CDR2: SGHAT, FQNNGV. The CDR3, as DNA: TGTGCCAGCAGCTTAGGGGGGGGTAACTATGGCTACACCTTC. This sequence encodes CASSLGGGNYGYTF.

The rearrangement joins TRBV27 to TRBJ1-1, with D hard to call. Germline V gives CDR1 MNHEY, CDR2 SMNVEV (reference sequence). The CDR3 covers 13 residues. The V end was cut by 7 bases, the J end by 10 bases, with 19 bases between. The CDR3 is CASKPGRQFRAFF. The CDR3 bases are TGTGCCAGCAAACCAGGCCGGCAGTTCAGAGCTTTCTTT.